The rows below give T cell receptor beta chains drawn from one sample of a study of monozygotic twins with inflammatory bowel disease. With the 5' RACE reads reprocessed, TCRdb shows one record per CDR3 protein and no DNA. The sample includes about 350,000 distinct CDR3 sequences. Material for sequencing was blood. These receptor sequences come from a human donor with ulcerative colitis or Crohn's disease, or a healthy co-twin of an affected twin (not recorded which). Each CDR3 is given with its conserved first and last residue. Fields, in order: V gene, J gene, CDR3 length, CDR3 protein.

>TRBV28|TRBJ2-1|14
CASKMASLHNEQFF
>TRBV30|TRBJ2-2|16
CAWRALGRGNTGELFF
>TRBV6-2/TRBV6-3|TRBJ2-2|16
CASSLTSGWNTGELFF
>TRBV5-1|TRBJ2-3|16
CASSYRGPISTDTQYF
>TRBV6-6|TRBJ2-3|14
CATTTSRNSDTQYF
>TRBV7-2|TRBJ1-5|15
CASSRDRGLRQPQHF
>TRBV29-1|TRBJ2-1|13
CSVGTDRLDEQFF
>TRBV18|TRBJ1-3|15
CASSPPRDRGNTIYF
>TRBV4-1|TRBJ2-1|17
CASSQDGGTGVDNEQFF
>TRBV20-1|TRBJ2-7|14
CSATVGGLEGEQYF
>TRBV20-1|TRBJ2-1|15
CSARGGGRAYNEQFF
>TRBV20-1|TRBJ2-5|11
CSGAREETQYF
>TRBV29-1|TRBJ2-1|15
CSVEQGGSSYNEQFF
>TRBV30|TRBJ2-3|13
CAWSSGPKDTQYF
>TRBV10-3|TRBJ2-5|13
CAISEGGAETQYF
>TRBV6-2/TRBV6-3|TRBJ2-1|16
CASRNAAGGTYNEQFF
>TRBV20-1|TRBJ1-1|13
CSASGFRNPEAFF
>TRBV7-9|TRBJ2-7|14
CASSFPPGGDEQYF
>TRBV7-2|TRBJ2-7|13
CASSSRATYEQYF
>TRBV6-1|TRBJ1-1|13
CASTERVWTEAFF
>TRBV6-2/TRBV6-3|TRBJ1-2|14
CASREGTILYGYTF
>TRBV12-3/TRBV12-4|TRBJ1-1|14
CASREDRSYTEAFF
>TRBV19|TRBJ2-7|14
CASSIAGFFDEQYF
>TRBV27|TRBJ2-5|15
CASSLRASGGETQYF
>TRBV19|TRBJ2-6|15
CASSETGLGANVLTF
>TRBV9|TRBJ1-3|15
CASSLSQVSGNTIYF
>TRBV5-1|TRBJ2-1|15
CASSLQPHSYNEQFF
>TRBV6-1|TRBJ1-4|21
CASSELLRRRLRQGLNEKLFF
>TRBV25-1|TRBJ2-7|14
CASSRSGPPYEQYF
>TRBV5-1|TRBJ2-3|16
CASSRRTSGRGDTQYF
>TRBV29-1|TRBJ2-5|11
CSVHSAGGSDF
>TRBV5-1|TRBJ2-3|13
CASRRDSTDTQYF
>TRBV20-1|TRBJ1-3|13
CSALQGTGNTIYF
>TRBV14|TRBJ1-5|15
CASSLMGGFNQPQHF
>TRBV28|TRBJ1-6|16
CASRRDESSYNSPLHF
>TRBV19|TRBJ2-1|14
CASSMAAGNNEQFF
>TRBV28|TRBJ2-3|16
CASSSQLATSTDTQYF
>TRBV20-1|TRBJ2-5|14
CSVSGRAGGETQYF
>TRBV3-1|TRBJ1-3|18
CASSQAVFSGISGNTIYF
>TRBV27|TRBJ2-5|14
CASSLTGKQETQYF
>TRBV20-1|TRBJ2-4|14
CSAPPAGGRNIQYF
>TRBV5-1|TRBJ1-1|19
CASSRKELLKGLMNTEAFF
>TRBV6-5|TRBJ2-7|13
CASSNRDRYEQYF
>TRBV12-3/TRBV12-4|TRBJ1-5|13
CASRRDRYQPQHF
>TRBV7-9|TRBJ2-3|16
CASSPRASSFTDTQYF
>TRBV5-4|TRBJ2-2|16
CASSLDGVANTGELFF
>TRBV29-1|TRBJ1-2|12
CSARQGSGRDTF
>TRBV10-3|TRBJ2-2|16
CAISNRGQGGTGELFF
>TRBV27|TRBJ2-2|15
CASSPTAAGAGELFF
>TRBV19|TRBJ1-1|12
CASSATALEAFF
>TRBV12-3/TRBV12-4|TRBJ2-1|16
CASSTPRDRASNEQFF
>TRBV5-5|TRBJ1-6|17
CASSLHRDRESNSPLHF
>TRBV12-3/TRBV12-4|TRBJ2-1|15
CASSPLAIQENEQFF
>TRBV7-9|TRBJ1-4|16
CASSLAGGGANEKLFF
>TRBV5-5|TRBJ2-3|16
CASSPRDRAYTDTQYF
>TRBV10-3|TRBJ2-3|15
CAISDQEYVADTQYF
>TRBV5-4|TRBJ2-1|14
CASSLVGGQGEQFF
>TRBV27|TRBJ2-5|16
CASSLSPRTAGETQYF